Ten or more counts support the clone carrying this TCR beta chain. Template-switching 5'RACE yielded the TCR cDNA; a universal primer site and UMIs were added in the process. One entry per CDR3 protein, called by TCRdb with MiXCR from the 5' RACE reads. This table holds over 10,000 distinct CDR3 sequences, under 5.5% found once. The data were obtained in a study of T cells after yellow fever vaccination. The V end lost 5 bases, the J end lost 5 bases, and 15 bases lay between the germline ends. Germline V gene data show CDR1 as SGHTA and CDR2 as FQGNSA. CDR3 length: 14 residues. Sequencing used PBMCs, either bulk or a sorted T-cell subset (CD4+, CD8+, memory, or dextramer-sorted; not recorded which), obtained 45 days after the yellow fever booster vaccination. This TCR came from a man aged 25 to 40 who received the YFV17D yellow fever vaccine. The rearrangement joins TRBV7-2 to TRBJ1-2; D uncertain. The CDR3 DNA follows: TGTGCCAGCAGCCAGTGGACGGATATTTATGGCTACACCTTC. It yields the protein CASSQWTDIYGYTF.